The 26 T cell receptor beta chains listed next were all sequenced from one sample in a study of neurological immune-mediated disorders. TCRdb re-called the 5' RACE reads through MiXCR, storing one row per CDR3 protein. The table includes 55,000 to 75,000 distinct CDR3 sequences, 2.5% detected once. The sequencing input was PBMCs. These receptor sequences come from a man aged 45-65 years with multiple sclerosis.

The sample holds many counts of this clonotype. The genes are TRBV7-6 and TRBJ1-5; D gene unclear. The CDR3 extends over 13 amino acids. V lost 1 base and J lost 4, with 5 bases in between. CDR1 is SGHVS, CDR2 FNYEAQ, per germline. DNA of the CDR3: TGTGCCAGCAGCTTAGGGTGGAATCAGCCCCAGCATTTT. Translating gives CASSLGWNQPQHF.

This clonotype was found many times. CDR3 nucleotide sequence: TGTGCCAGCAGCCCGGCAGGGGCGGGTTACGAGCAGTACTTC. This gives the protein CASSPAGAGYEQYF. V is TRBV28 and J is TRBJ2-7, with D perhaps matching TRBD1 (6 bases). Germline V lookup: CDR1 MDHEN, CDR2 SYDVKM. Deletions cut 6 bases from V and 4 bases from J, with 16 bases between. This CDR3 is 14 amino acids long.

This clonotype was seen at least ten times. The chain is built from TRBV12-3 or TRBV12-4 and TRBJ2-4; possibly TRBD1 for D (6 bases). The CDR3 totals 13 residues. V dropped 6 bases and J dropped 4 bases, with 10 bases sitting between them. The CDR3 sequence: CASRSTGKNIQYF. In DNA form, the CDR3 reads TGTGCCAGCAGATCAACAGGGAAAAACATTCAGTACTTC.

This clonotype was counted a few times. The genes are TRBV18 and TRBJ1-1; TRBD1 matches 8 bases. Losses at the gene ends were 3 bases for V and 10 bases for J; bases not matched to a gene: 4. Germline CDR1 KGHSH, CDR2 LQKENI. The CDR3 loop spans 12 amino acids. The CDR3 protein is CASSPQGATAFF. The CDR3 nucleotides are TGTGCCAGCTCACCTCAGGGGGCAACAGCTTTCTTT.

The chain recombines TRBV5-1 with TRBJ1-4, with 9 bases identical to TRBD1. This CDR3 spans 17 amino acids. CDR1 and CDR2 from the germline V gene are SGHRS and YFSETQ. Trimming removed 0 bases from V and 8 bases from J; junction bases left unmatched: 11. CDR3 protein: CASSLALQGAGMEKLFF. As DNA, the CDR3 is TGCGCCAGCAGCTTGGCCCTACAGGGGGCGGGAATGGAAAAACTGTTTTTT.

This clonotype was recorded many times. The J gene is TRBJ2-1, the V gene TRBV29-1, with D perhaps matching TRBD1 or TRBD2 (5 bases each). Germline values: CDR1 SQVTM, CDR2 ANQGSEA. There are 15 residues in the CDR3. With 6 bases removed from V and 5 bases from J, the gap between germline ends came to 20 bases. CDR3 in amino acids: CSVLPGTRRHNEQFF. The CDR3 nucleotides are TGCAGCGTATTACCCGGGACCAGGAGACACAATGAGCAGTTCTTC.

This clonotype is termed medium-sized (0.01 to 0.1%). This rearrangement joins TRBV4-3 to TRBJ2-7; 8 bases are a match to TRBD1. Germline loops: CDR1 LGHNA, CDR2 YSLEER. With 4 bases clipped from V and 1 base from J, the junction kept 6 bases outside the gene matches. The CDR3 length is 15 residues. The DNA for the CDR3 is TGCGCCAGCAGCCCCCAGAGGACAGGGTCCTACGAGCAGTACTTC. Translation gives CASSPQRTGSYEQYF.

There are many counts of this clonotype. The chain links TRBV5-1 to TRBJ2-3; D is ambiguous. From germline, CDR1 is SGHRS and CDR2 YFSETQ. Trimming shortened V by 3 bases and J by 4 bases, and 9 bases separated the two germline ends. The CDR3 covers 13 residues. The CDR3 sequence: CASSSRVADTQYF. The CDR3 DNA follows: TGCGCCAGCAGCTCCCGGGTTGCAGATACGCAGTATTTT.

In its sample, this clonotype was seen many times. The CDR3 is CASMWTQNTEAFF. The CDR3 DNA reads TGTGCCAGCATGTGGACGCAGAACACTGAAGCTTTCTTT. The rearrangement joins TRBV6-5 to TRBJ1-1; D remains unclear. Between the trimmed V and J ends, which lost 7 bases and 1 base, there was a span of 10 bases. The CDR3 is made up of 13 amino acids. In germline, CDR1 is MNHEY, CDR2 SVGAGI.

This clonotype has ten or more counts. The chain couples TRBV6-5 to TRBJ1-2, with 8 bases aligning to TRBD1. The ends lost 7 bases at V and 2 bases at J; junction bases unmatched: 3. The CDR3 sequence is 13 residues long. CDR1 and CDR2 (germline): MNHEY, SVGAGI. The CDR3 DNA reads as TGTGCCAGCACCAGGACAGGGAACTATGGCTACACCTTC. It specifies CASTRTGNYGYTF.

Only a few counts were recorded for this clonotype. As DNA, the CDR3 is TGTGCCAGCTCACCACCGGGCACCGGGGAGCTGTTTTTT. It encodes CASSPPGTGELFF. This rearrangement joins TRBV18 to TRBJ2-2; D ambiguous. Trimming took 0 bases from V and 4 from J, leaving 3 bases between them. The germline V gene encodes CDR1 KGHSH and CDR2 LQKENI. This CDR3 has 13 amino acids.

This clonotype was detected ten times or more. The rearrangement uses TRBV30 and TRBJ1-3; D remains unclear. Germline values: CDR1 GTSNPN, CDR2 SVGIG (reference sequence). The CDR3 extends over 14 amino acids. Trimming removed 5 bases from V and 1 base from J, with 12 bases in between. The CDR3 DNA sequence: TGTGCCTGGGCAAGAAGCGGTTCTGGAAACACCATATATTTT. As protein: CAWARSGSGNTIYF.

This clonotype was seen many times. The chain couples TRBV12-3 or TRBV12-4 to TRBJ1-5; 7 positions agree with TRBD1. The CDR3 consists of 14 residues. J was trimmed by 5 bases and V by 4 bases; bases with no gene match: 5. Here the CDR3 reads CASSWDRLDQPQHF. CDR3 nucleotide sequence: TGTGCCAGCAGTTGGGACAGACTAGATCAGCCCCAGCATTTT.

The sample holds many counts of this clonotype. The V call is TRBV25-1, the J call TRBJ2-3; 12 bases map to TRBD2. With 6 bases clipped from V and 4 bases from J, the junction kept 5 bases outside the gene matches. CDR1 MGHDK and CDR2 SYGVNS come from the germline V gene. The CDR3 is 15 residues long. CDR3: CASSRASGGADTQYF. The CDR3, as DNA: TGTGCCAGCAGCCGCGCTAGCGGGGGGGCAGATACGCAGTATTTT.

The table lists this clonotype with many counts. The V call is TRBV30, the J call TRBJ1-1; D remains ambiguous. V lost 4 bases and J lost 1, with 10 bases in between. CDR3 size: 13 residues. CDR1 and CDR2 (germline): GTSNPN, SVGIG (reference sequence). CDR3 bases: TGTGCCTGGAAGGGCGGCCAGAACACTGAAGCTTTCTTT. Protein sequence: CAWKGGQNTEAFF.

This clonotype was picked up many times. V is TRBV6-5 and J is TRBJ1-4, with TRBD1 matching over 7 bases. The V and J ends lost 0 bases and 11 bases, in that order; junction bases with no gene match: 9. Germline CDR1 and CDR2: MNHEY and SVGAGI. This CDR3 has 15 amino acids. The DNA for the CDR3 is TGTGCCAGCAGTTACTCGAGTCGGTTACAGGGGAAACTGTTTTTT. Its protein product is CASSYSSRLQGKLFF.

This clonotype occurred many times. The rearrangement links TRBV6-2 or TRBV6-3 to TRBJ1-1, with D unresolved. Per germline, CDR1 MNHEY and CDR2 SVGEGT. The length of the CDR3 is 12 residues. Trimming took off 7 bases at V and 5 bases at J, with 11 bases between the two ends. CDR3 in DNA: TGTGCCAGCACCTACCCGCCAACTGAAGCTTTCTTT. This sequence encodes CASTYPPTEAFF.

There are many counts of this clonotype. The chain is built from TRBV7-7 and TRBJ2-7; 7 bases agree with TRBD1. The CDR3 totals 17 residues. Germline V CDR1 and CDR2: SSHAT, FNYEAQ (reference sequence). V gave up 1 base and J gave up 3 bases; unmatched junction bases: 12. The CDR3 DNA follows: TGTGCCAGCAGCTTAGGGGGACAGAAGAAACAAAACTACGAGCAGTACTTC. Encoded protein: CASSLGGQKKQNYEQYF.

This clonotype was seen many times. The J gene is TRBJ2-7, the V gene TRBV7-8; D gene uncertain. Germline loops: CDR1 SGHVS, CDR2 FQNEAQ. With 5 bases removed from V and 3 bases from J, the gap between germline ends came to 14 bases. There are 14 residues in the CDR3. The CDR3 reads CASSPEDGIYEQYF. Written as DNA, the CDR3 is TGTGCCAGCAGCCCAGAGGACGGAATCTACGAGCAGTACTTC.

This clonotype has more than one count but fewer than ten. One end of the junction does not line up with germline, which may come from a read error. The chain is built from TRBV6-2 or TRBV6-3 and TRBJ1-6; 12 bases map to TRBD1. CDR1 is MNHEY, CDR2 SVGEGT, per germline. The CDR3 is 16 residues long. CDR3 in amino acids: CASSSPGTGGNSTLNF. Written as DNA, the CDR3 is TGTGCCAGCAGTTCTCCCGGGACAGGGGGCAATTCAACCCTCAACTTT.

This clonotype was detected ten times or more. The V and J genes are TRBV7-2 and TRBJ2-5; tentative D call: TRBD1 (6 bases). V was trimmed by 5 bases and J by 6 bases, leaving 10 bases between them. Germline loops: CDR1 SGHTA, CDR2 FQGNSA. The CDR3 length is 12 residues. The CDR3 protein is CASSQDRQTQYF. CDR3 nucleotide sequence: TGTGCCAGCAGCCAGGACAGACAGACCCAGTACTTC.

In this sample, this clonotype turned up many times. The chain carries TRBV15 and TRBJ2-7, with 11 bases that match TRBD1. The CDR3 totals 13 residues. Germline CDR1 is LNHNV and CDR2 is YYDKDF (reference sequence). J gave up 4 bases and V 5 bases, and 1 base lay outside the gene matches. In DNA, the CDR3 is TGTGCCACCAGCGGACAGGGGGCGTACGAGCAGTACTTC. Its translation: CATSGQGAYEQYF.

This chain uses TRBV10-3 with TRBJ1-5, with a weak D call TRBD1 (6 bases). V was clipped by 3 bases and J by 2 bases, with 20 bases between them. CDR1 is ENHRY and CDR2 is SYGVKD in the germline V gene. The CDR3 has 18 residues. The CDR3 here is CAISEGGWGQVGNQPQHF. CDR3 in DNA: TGTGCCATCAGTGAAGGAGGTTGGGGGCAGGTTGGCAATCAGCCCCAGCATTTT.

This clonotype has ten or more counts. V and J are TRBV28 and TRBJ1-4; D is uncertain. This CDR3 spans 13 amino acids. V was trimmed by 8 bases and J by 4 bases, leaving 11 bases between them. In germline, CDR1 is MDHEN, CDR2 SYDVKM. The CDR3 reads CASSSGINEKLFF. The CDR3 nucleotides are TGTGCCAGCTCCAGCGGGATTAATGAAAAACTGTTTTTT.

The CDR3: CASSPGGGSADTQYF. The CDR3 DNA follows: TGTGCCAGCTCACCCGGAGGGGGCAGTGCAGATACGCAGTATTTT. The chain combines TRBV18 with TRBJ2-3; TRBD1 is a possible D gene (7 bases). Looked up from germline, CDR1 is KGHSH and CDR2 is LQKENI. V lost 3 bases, J lost 4 bases, and 14 bases lay in between. CDR3 length: 15 amino acids.

This clonotype was counted ten times or more. The chain joins TRBV2 to TRBJ2-1, with D perhaps TRBD2 (6 bases). V was cut by 6 bases and J by 6 bases, with 12 bases left in between. CDR1 and CDR2 (germline): SNHLY, FYNNEI. The CDR3 consists of 13 residues. CDR3 in DNA: TGTGCCAGCAGGGCGGGACTGATCAATGAGCAGTTCTTC. Protein sequence: CASRAGLINEQFF.